Following are 32 T cell receptor beta chains from one sample sequenced in a study of identical twins. Each CDR3 protein gets one entry after TCRdb re-called the 5' RACE reads with MiXCR. Of about 550,000 distinct CDR3 sequences listed, approximately 20% are singletons. The same specimen was also included in a second study, on yellow fever vaccine responses in identical twins.

The sequencing sample was made of CD4+ T cells sorted from blood. Source of these receptors: a woman aged 18-30 years in good health.

This clonotype has only a few counts. The chain combines TRBV5-1 with TRBJ2-7; unclear D gene. Germline V gene lookup returns CDR1 SGHRS and CDR2 YFSETQ. The CDR3 loop spans 15 amino acids. Trimming stripped 1 base from V and 6 bases from J, with 17 bases between. CDR3 sequence: CASSLSIIRVSEQYF. As DNA, the CDR3 is TGCGCCAGCAGCTTGTCGATTATACGGGTCAGCGAGCAGTACTTC.

The chain joins TRBV6-5 to TRBJ2-1; 9 bases are shared with TRBD2. J lost 0 bases, V lost 2 bases, and 5 bases had no gene match. The CDR3 covers 17 residues. Germline V CDR1 and CDR2: MNHEY, SVGAGI. The CDR3 region is CASSYRGLASSYNEQFF. The CDR3 region has the DNA TGTGCCAGCAGTTACCGAGGACTAGCGAGCTCCTACAATGAGCAGTTCTTC.

In this sample, this clonotype turned up many times. The rearrangement joins TRBV12-3 or TRBV12-4 to TRBJ1-1; D is uncertain. Trimming left V 6 bases short and J 5 bases short, with 7 bases between. This CDR3 contains 11 residues. CDR3 sequence (DNA): TGTGCCAGCAGAAAAAAAACTGAAGCTTTCTTT. Translation gives CASRKKTEAFF.

The chain joins TRBV7-9 to TRBJ2-7; 8 bases align to TRBD1. V was pared by 4 bases and J by 1 base, with 3 bases of the junction left unmatched. This CDR3 comprises 14 residues. Germline V gene sequence: CDR1 SEHNR, CDR2 FQNEAQ (reference sequence). CDR3 sequence reads: CASSWGDRSYEQYF. The CDR3 DNA sequence: TGTGCCAGCAGCTGGGGGGACAGGTCCTACGAGCAGTACTTC. The full variable domain, with the rest looked up from reference TRBV7-9 and TRBJ2-7, is DTGVSQNPRHKITKRGQNVTFRCDPISEHNRLYWYRQTLGQGPEFLTYFQNEAQLEKSRLLSDRFSAERPKGSFSTLEIQRTEQGDSAMYLCASSWGDRSYEQYFGPGTRLTVT.

CDR3 bases: TGCAGTGCTAGAGATCCGGCTAGCGGGTACCTAAGCTCCTACGAGCAGTACGTC. Amino acid sequence: CSARDPASGYLSSYEQYV. This chain links TRBV20-1 with TRBJ2-7, with 8 bases lining up with TRBD2. The V gene's germline CDR1 is DFQATT and CDR2 SNEGSKA (reference sequence). The CDR3 loop spans 18 amino acids. The V and J ends lost 0 bases and 0 bases, in that order; junction bases with no gene match: 13.

V and J are TRBV6-1 and TRBJ2-1, with 8 bases aligning to TRBD2. CDR1 is MNHNS and CDR2 is SASEGT in the germline V gene. V trimming: 7 bases; J trimming: 5 bases; junction bases outside the gene matches: 7. The length of the CDR3 is 14 residues. The CDR3 loop reads CASTPGTRNNEQFF. The DNA of the CDR3 is TGTGCCAGCACCCCCGGGACTAGAAACAATGAGCAGTTCTTC.

This clonotype was seen only a few times. A single base separates this from a much larger clone, so it may be a read error. The genes are TRBV6-1 and TRBJ2-1; 12 positions match TRBD2. The J segment lost 4 bases and the V segment lost 6 bases, leaving 4 bases of the junction unmatched. This CDR3 is 15 amino acids long. CDR1 MNHNS and CDR2 SASEGT come from the germline V gene. The CDR3 DNA reads as TGTGCCAGCAGACCTCTAGCGGGAGGGTACAATGAGCAGTTCTTC. It codes for CASRPLAGGYNEQFF.

The rearrangement joins TRBV24-1 to TRBJ2-2; D perhaps matches TRBD2 (6 bases). V lost 3 bases and J 5 bases, leaving 12 bases between the germline ends. Per the germline V gene, CDR1 is KGHDR and CDR2 is SFDVKD. The CDR3 contains 15 residues. The CDR3: CATSDGGRRTGELFF. Here the CDR3 DNA reads TGTGCCACCAGTGATGGGGGGAGACGGACCGGGGAGCTGTTTTTT.

This clonotype was recorded a few times. This chain links TRBV6-1 with TRBJ2-3; D is undetermined. The CDR3 runs 13 residues. Trimming removed 2 bases from V and 4 bases from J, with 7 bases in between. Germline CDR1 is MNHNS and CDR2 is SASEGT. This CDR3 is CASSELVADTQYF. The CDR3 bases are TGTGCCAGCAGTGAACTAGTGGCAGATACGCAGTATTTT.

This clonotype showed up just a few times. This chain links TRBV28 with TRBJ2-7; TRBD1 aligns across 10 bases. V shed 5 bases, J shed 5 bases, and the junction held 9 bases outside the gene matches. The CDR3 is 15 amino acids. The germline CDR1 and CDR2 sequences are MDHEN and SYDVKM. The CDR3 loop reads CASSPRDRGVDEQYF. DNA of the CDR3: TGTGCCAGCAGTCCCCGGGACAGGGGCGTTGACGAGCAGTACTTC.

This clonotype was seen a few times. The rearrangement joins TRBV7-9 to TRBJ2-1; D gene ambiguous. CDR3 length: 13 amino acids. Germline V gives CDR1 SEHNR, CDR2 FQNEAQ (reference sequence). The V end was cut by 0 bases, the J end by 8 bases, with 8 bases between. The CDR3 nucleotides are TGTGCCAGCAGCTTAGCGCCGCGTTATGAGCAGTTCTTC. Its translation is CASSLAPRYEQFF.

This clonotype was detected only a few times. V usage is TRBV28 and J usage is TRBJ1-1, with D perhaps matching TRBD1 (6 bases). Trimming stripped 2 bases from V and 0 bases from J, with 16 bases between. CDR1 and CDR2 from the germline V gene are MDHEN and SYDVKM. The CDR3 runs 17 residues. CDR3 loop: CASSLPRQGTLNTEAFF. CDR3 DNA: TGTGCCAGCAGTTTACCCCGGCAGGGGACGCTGAACACTGAAGCTTTCTTT.

V gene TRBV20-1 combines with J gene TRBJ2-7; no firm D call. This CDR3 is 10 amino acids long. Trimming removed 5 bases at V and 6 bases at J, with 8 bases between. Germline CDR1 reads DFQATT; CDR2 reads SNEGSKA (reference sequence). CDR3 residues: CSARPSEQYV. The CDR3 DNA reads as TGCAGTGCTCGGCCTAGCGAGCAGTACGTC.

This clonotype was picked up a small number of times. J is TRBJ2-7 and V is TRBV20-1; D possibly matches TRBD1 or TRBD2 (6 bases each). Germline V lookup: CDR1 DFQATT, CDR2 SNEGSKA (reference sequence). The CDR3 length is 14 residues. V lost 4 bases to trimming and J lost 0 bases, with 13 bases between them. CDR3 DNA sequence: TGCAGTGCTACAGGGGACGGGAGCTCCTACGAGCAGTACTTC. Residues: CSATGDGSSYEQYF.

The J gene is TRBJ1-3, the V gene TRBV5-1; D is perhaps TRBD1 (5 bases). V was trimmed by 4 bases and J by 2 bases, leaving 13 bases between them. CDR1 is SGHRS and CDR2 is YFSETQ in the germline V gene. The CDR3 has 15 residues. The CDR3 DNA sequence: TGCGCCAGCAGCCGAGAACAGGTAGCTGGAAACACCATATATTTT. Its translation: CASSREQVAGNTIYF.

The gene calls are TRBV20-1 and TRBJ2-1; TRBD1 matches 9 bases. Germline-derived CDR1 and CDR2 are DFQATT and SNEGSKA (reference sequence). J was trimmed by 6 bases and V by 6 bases; bases with no gene match: 12. This CDR3 comprises 15 residues. DNA for the CDR3: TGCAGTGCCGCGGACCGGGACAGGGCTTTCAATGAGCAGTTCTTC. This sequence encodes CSAADRDRAFNEQFF.

The V and J genes are TRBV28 and TRBJ1-2; D may be TRBD1 (6 bases). V was clipped by 8 bases and J by 4 bases, with 20 bases between them. This CDR3 region has 15 residues. Germline CDR1 MDHEN, CDR2 SYDVKM. The chain's CDR3 is CASSPGGHVPYGYTF. The CDR3 DNA reads TGTGCCAGCTCCCCGGGGGGGCATGTACCCTATGGCTACACCTTC.

This clonotype was seen a few times. The gene calls are TRBV5-6 and TRBJ2-2; D unresolved. Trimming pared 4 bases from V and 5 bases from J, leaving 6 bases between. This CDR3 is built from 12 residues. Germline V CDR1 and CDR2: SGHDT, YYEEEE. The CDR3 bases are TGTGCCAGCAGCCAACCGACCGGGGAGCTGTTTTTT. It codes for CASSQPTGELFF. The full variable domain, with the rest looked up from reference TRBV5-6 and TRBJ2-2, is DAGVTQSPTHLIKTRGQQVTLRCSPKSGHDTVSWYQQALGQGPQFIFQYYEEEERQRGNFPDRFSGHQFPNYSSELNVNALLLGDSALYLCASSQPTGELFFGEGSRLTVL.

This clonotype was found many times. V is TRBV5-6 and J is TRBJ2-7; perhaps D is TRBD1 or TRBD2 (5 bases each). Trimming took 3 bases from V and 0 from J, leaving 19 bases between them. The CDR3 spans 17 residues. Germline V gene sequence: CDR1 SGHDT, CDR2 YYEEEE. CDR3 sequence (DNA): TGTGCCAGCAGCTCCGGCGCGGGCCAGGGTAGCTCCTACGAGCAGTACGTC. It encodes CASSSGAGQGSSYEQYV.

In DNA, the CDR3 is TGTGCCAGCAGCCCTATCGGGATCCAAGAGACCCAGTACTTC. Its translation is CASSPIGIQETQYF. The V gene is TRBV3-1, the J gene TRBJ2-5; a weak D match, TRBD2 (5 bases). V gave up 4 bases and J gave up 1 base, with 10 bases separating them. The CDR3 loop spans 14 amino acids. Germline V lookup: CDR1 LGHDT, CDR2 YNNKEL (reference sequence).

The chain joins TRBV5-1 to TRBJ1-5; no clear D gene. The CDR3 length is 16 residues. V gave up 4 bases and J gave up 2 bases, with 16 bases separating them. Germline V gene data show CDR1 as SGHRS and CDR2 as YFSETQ. The CDR3 coding sequence is TGCGCCAGCAGCCCCGGCTCCGCCAGTGGCAATCAGCCCCAGCATTTT. Translated: CASSPGSASGNQPQHF.

This clonotype has more than one count but fewer than ten. The V gene is TRBV3-1, the J gene TRBJ2-5; 9 nucleotides line up with TRBD1. Germline CDR1 LGHDT, CDR2 YNNKEL (reference sequence). This CDR3 spans 17 amino acids. After removal of 2 bases from V and 5 bases from J, the junction contained 12 bases not matched to a gene. The CDR3 region is CASSQPAGTGSFETQYF. CDR3 DNA: TGTGCCAGCAGCCAACCGGCGGGGACAGGGTCCTTTGAGACCCAGTACTTC.

The CDR3 DNA sequence: TGTGCCATCAGTGGAGGGTCTAGGTTCGGTGAGCAGTTCTTC. This translates into CAISGGSRFGEQFF. The chain has TRBV10-3 and TRBJ2-1, with D possibly TRBD2 on 5 matching bases. Trimming shortened V by 4 bases and J by 9 bases, and 16 bases separated the two germline ends. The CDR3 covers 14 residues. Germline V gives CDR1 ENHRY, CDR2 SYGVKD.

The chain is built from TRBV9 and TRBJ2-1; the D call may be TRBD1 or TRBD2 (5 bases each). Looked up from germline, CDR1 is SGDLS and CDR2 is YYNGEE. This CDR3 comprises 15 residues. The V end lost 7 bases, the J end lost 3 bases, and 17 bases lay between the germline ends. In nucleotides, the CDR3 is TGTGCCAGCCCATTAGGAGAGGGGCTCTACAATGAGCAGTTCTTC. Translation: CASPLGEGLYNEQFF.

The chain is built from TRBV28 and TRBJ1-4; D uncertain. Trimming stripped 2 bases from V and 7 bases from J, with 11 bases between. Germline-derived CDR1 and CDR2 are MDHEN and SYDVKM. This CDR3 is built from 14 residues. The CDR3 protein is CASSLIGPFEKLFF. The CDR3 nucleotides are TGTGCCAGCAGTTTAATCGGGCCCTTTGAAAAACTGTTTTTT.

This clonotype was observed a handful of times. The chain links TRBV20-1 to TRBJ2-1, with 10 bases identical to TRBD1. Trimming removed 6 bases from V and 8 bases from J; junction bases left unmatched: 13. Per germline, CDR1 DFQATT and CDR2 SNEGSKA (reference sequence). This CDR3 contains 15 residues. CDR3 loop: CSAMGTGAVSDEQFF. DNA of the CDR3: TGCAGTGCAATGGGGACAGGGGCCGTGTCCGATGAGCAGTTCTTC.

This clonotype has only one observation. V gene TRBV5-1 combines with J gene TRBJ2-7, with D maybe TRBD2 (6 bases). The V and J ends lost 4 bases and 1 base respectively, with 18 bases between them. Germline CDR1 and CDR2: SGHRS and YFSETQ. There are 16 residues in the CDR3. CDR3 nucleotide sequence: TGCGCCAGCAGCGGGAAGGGACTGCATAATTCCTACGAGCAGTACTTC. It specifies CASSGKGLHNSYEQYF.

CDR3 bases: TGTGCCAGCACCAACGCGGGGATCCGGGGCGAGCAGTACTTC. Translation: CASTNAGIRGEQYF. The gene calls are TRBV6-2 or TRBV6-3 and TRBJ2-7, with D tentatively TRBD2 (6 bases). Trimming left V 7 bases short and J 6 bases short, with 19 bases between. Germline V gives CDR1 MNHEY, CDR2 SVGEGT. The CDR3 loop spans 14 amino acids.

CDR3 nucleotides: TGTGCCAGCAGTTACTCGAATCCGGGGACAGGCTTCTCTGGCTACACCTTC. Protein product: CASSYSNPGTGFSGYTF. The rearrangement uses TRBV6-5 and TRBJ1-2; TRBD1 agrees at 8 bases. The CDR3 spans 17 residues. Germline-derived CDR1 and CDR2 are MNHEY and SVGAGI. With 0 bases clipped from V and 7 bases from J, the junction kept 13 bases outside the gene matches.

CDR3 region: CASSELAGGNEQYF. CDR3 sequence (DNA): TGTGCCAGCAGCGAACTAGCGGGAGGAAACGAGCAGTACTTC. The rearrangement uses TRBV7-3 and TRBJ2-7; 12 bases match TRBD2. The CDR3 is 14 amino acids. V shed 5 bases and J 5 bases; nucleotides not matched to a gene: 4. The germline gives CDR1 SGHTA, CDR2 FQGTGA.

This clonotype occurred a few times. This chain links TRBV4-1 with TRBJ2-7; TRBD2 matches 10 bases. CDR1 and CDR2 (germline): MGHRA, YSYEKL. With V trimmed by 1 base and J by 0 bases, 3 bases remained unmatched. There are 16 residues in the CDR3. The DNA for the CDR3 is TGCGCCAGCAGCCAAGCGCCTAGCGGGGGCTCCTACGAGCAGTACTTC. As protein: CASSQAPSGGSYEQYF.

This clonotype was counted between two and nine times. This chain uses TRBV29-1 with TRBJ2-3; D remains ambiguous. The CDR3 contains 12 residues. CDR1 is SQVTM and CDR2 is ANQGSEA in the germline V gene. The V end lost 5 bases, the J end lost 4 bases, and 10 bases lay between the germline ends. CDR3 region: CSVNGFSDTQYF. The CDR3 DNA reads as TGCAGCGTTAATGGGTTTTCAGATACGCAGTATTTT.